One and the same sample provided the 22 T cell receptor beta chains below, sequenced in a study of Tregs in tolerant kidney transplant recipients. Profiled with immunoSEQ multiplex PCR; TCRdb holds only in-frame clones, not every one. The sample shows some 66,000 clones, over 85% of them seen only once. The starting material was CD8+ T cells from blood, obtained before the transplant. These receptor sequences come from a human donor who received a combined kidney and bone marrow transplant.

This chain uses TRBV27 with TRBJ2-7, with 10 bases matching TRBD2. CDR3 length equals 19 residues. V shed 1 base and J 0 bases; nucleotides not matched to a gene: 12. The germline V gene has CDR1 MNHEY and CDR2 SMNVEV (reference sequence). The CDR3 sequence is CASSLLNRAGGPSSYEQYF. CDR3 sequence (DNA): TGTGCCAGCAGTTTATTAAATCGAGCGGGAGGGCCGAGCTCCTACGAGCAGTACTTC.

V gene TRBV6-6 combines with J gene TRBJ1-1, with 8 bases identical to TRBD1. The CDR3 is 14 amino acids. Germline assignment: CDR1 MNHNY and CDR2 SVGAGI (reference sequence). The ends lost 4 bases at V and 4 bases at J; junction bases unmatched: 5. CDR3: CASSFYQGATEAFF. For the CDR3, the DNA is TGTGCCAGCAGTTTTTATCAGGGGGCCACTGAAGCTTTCTTT.

The rearrangement uses TRBV6-5 and TRBJ2-3; TRBD2 aligns across 7 bases. The germline CDR1 and CDR2 sequences are MNHEY and SVGAGI. The CDR3 extends over 16 amino acids. Trimming at V came to 4 bases and at J to 3 bases, leaving 10 bases not matched to a gene. The CDR3 protein is CASSFPGGAGTDTQYF. CDR3 nucleotide sequence: TGTGCCAGCAGTTTCCCCGGGGGAGCGGGGACAGATACGCAGTATTTT.

J is TRBJ1-2 and V is TRBV4-3; unclear D gene. Germline CDR1 reads LGHNA; CDR2 reads YSLEER. The CDR3 sequence is 15 residues long. The ends were cut back, 0 bases at V and 6 bases at J, with 14 bases in the middle. The CDR3 DNA follows: TGCGCCAGCAGCCAAGATCTCGGGGAAAGCAATGGCTACACCTTC. Protein: CASSQDLGESNGYTF.

The chain combines TRBV28 with TRBJ2-7; possible D gene TRBD1, 5 bases. Germline V gives CDR1 MDHEN, CDR2 SYDVKM. V lost 2 bases and J 7 bases, leaving 18 bases between the germline ends. The CDR3 has 15 residues. The CDR3 nucleotides read TGTGCCAGCAGTTTAGGAACAGGCAGTAAGCTGGAGCAGTACTTC. This translates into CASSLGTGSKLEQYF. Full variable domain (remainder filled in from reference TRBV28 and TRBJ2-7): DVKVTQSSRYLVKRTGEKVFLECVQDMDHENMFWYRQDPGLGLRLIYFSYDVKMKEKGDIPEGYSVSREKKERFSLILESASTNQTSMYLCASSLGTGSKLEQYFGPGTRLTVT.

V is TRBV10-2 and J is TRBJ2-7; 11 nucleotides line up with TRBD1. Germline V gives CDR1 WSHSY, CDR2 SAAADI. V lost 3 bases and J lost 3; bases outside the gene matches: 1. This CDR3 is built from 14 residues. CDR3 in DNA: TGCGCCAGCAGTGACGGGACAGGGGGCTACGAGCAGTACTTC. This gives the protein CASSDGTGGYEQYF.

The V and J genes are TRBV28 and TRBJ2-7, with a tentative D call TRBD1 (5 bases). The CDR3 is made up of 13 amino acids. The V gene's germline CDR1 is MDHEN and CDR2 SYDVKM. V was pared by 6 bases and J by 5 bases, with 14 bases between. The CDR3 region is CASRAQGAHEQYF. The CDR3 DNA reads TGTGCCAGCAGGGCTCAGGGTGCCCACGAGCAGTACTTC.

This chain joins TRBV27 and TRBJ1-1; D might be TRBD1 (6 bases). CDR3 size: 13 residues. The germline V gene encodes CDR1 MNHEY and CDR2 SMNVEV (reference sequence). Trimming left V 3 bases short and J 4 bases short, with 9 bases between. The DNA for the CDR3 is TGTGCCAGCAGTTTTGGACAGACCACTGAAGCTTTCTTT. Translating gives CASSFGQTTEAFF.

This rearrangement joins TRBV10-3 to TRBJ2-1, with 11 nucleotides matching TRBD2. Germline V lookup: CDR1 ENHRY, CDR2 SYGVKD. V trimming: 5 bases; J trimming: 9 bases; junction bases outside the gene matches: 9. The CDR3 contains 15 residues. For the CDR3, the DNA is TGTGCCATCAGTACGGGACTAGCGGACCGGCGTGAGCAGTTCTTC. This translates into CAISTGLADRREQFF.

The chain carries TRBV28 and TRBJ1-1; D possibly corresponds to TRBD1 (5 bases). Trimming took off 4 bases at V and 7 bases at J, with 10 bases between the two ends. CDR1 is MDHEN, CDR2 SYDVKM, per germline. CDR3 size: 12 residues. For the CDR3, the DNA is TGTGCCAGCAGTTCCGGACACCATGAAGCTTTCTTT. It encodes CASSSGHHEAFF.

V usage is TRBV27 and J usage is TRBJ2-7, with D possibly TRBD1 on 6 matching bases. Germline CDR1 reads MNHEY; CDR2 reads SMNVEV (reference sequence). The CDR3 length is 13 residues. V dropped 2 bases and J dropped 3 bases, with 8 bases sitting between them. CDR3 amino acids: CASSLGQNYEQYF. CDR3 DNA: TGTGCCAGCAGTTTAGGACAGAACTACGAGCAGTACTTC.

The J gene is TRBJ2-3, the V gene TRBV5-5; 7 nucleotides agree with TRBD2. The germline V gene encodes CDR1 SGHKS and CDR2 YYEKEE (reference sequence). V gave up 2 bases and J gave up 0 bases; unmatched junction bases: 3. The CDR3 has 15 residues. CDR3 sequence: CASSFGTTSTDTQYF. The CDR3 nucleotides read TGTGCCAGCAGCTTCGGGACTACTAGCACAGATACGCAGTATTTT.

The J gene is TRBJ2-1, the V gene TRBV5-6; 11 bases are a match to TRBD2. This CDR3 region has 15 residues. Germline loops: CDR1 SGHDT, CDR2 YYEEEE. Trimming took 3 bases from V and 9 from J; bases not matched to a gene: 8. Written as DNA, the CDR3 is TGTGCCAGCAGCTATCTAGCGGGAGGATTAGGTGAGCAGTTCTTC. It specifies CASSYLAGGLGEQFF.

V and J are TRBV27 and TRBJ2-1, with 8 bases fitting TRBD1. There are 15 residues in the CDR3. CDR1 and CDR2 from the germline V gene are MNHEY and SMNVEV (reference sequence). Germline trimming cut 7 bases from V and 0 bases from J; bases unmatched to any gene: 5. CDR3 sequence reads: CASTYRGSSYNEQFF. Written as DNA, the CDR3 is TGTGCCAGCACGTACAGGGGGAGCTCCTACAATGAGCAGTTCTTC.

This rearrangement joins TRBV5-1 to TRBJ2-1; 10 nucleotides align to TRBD2. The CDR3 totals 14 residues. Germline CDR1 is SGHRS and CDR2 is YFSETQ. J lost 9 bases, V lost 2 bases, and 5 bases had no gene match. The CDR3 coding sequence is TGCGCCAGCAGCTTCAGCGGGGGGGCCAGTGAGCAGTTCTTC. It codes for CASSFSGGASEQFF. Full variable domain (remainder filled in from reference TRBV5-1 and TRBJ2-1): KAGVTQTPRYLIKTRGQQVTLSCSPISGHRSVSWYQQTPGQGLQFLFEYFSETQRNKGNFPGRFSGRQFSNSRSEMNVSTLELGDSALYLCASSFSGGASEQFFGPGTRLTVL.

V and J are TRBV6-5 and TRBJ2-7; 12 bases align to TRBD2. This CDR3 has 15 amino acids. CDR1 is MNHEY, CDR2 SVGAGI, per germline. With 5 bases clipped from V and 0 bases from J, the junction kept 2 bases outside the gene matches. CDR3 sequence reads: CASSTSGRNSYEQYF. The CDR3 DNA is TGTGCCAGCAGTACTAGCGGGAGGAACTCCTACGAGCAGTACTTC.

A few counts support this clone. The rearrangement links TRBV27 to TRBJ2-7; TRBD2 agrees at 7 bases. Germline values: CDR1 MNHEY, CDR2 SMNVEV (reference sequence). The CDR3 runs 13 residues. The J segment lost 4 bases and the V segment lost 2 bases, leaving 2 bases of the junction unmatched. The CDR3 sequence is CASSLGGDYEQYF. The CDR3 DNA reads TGTGCCAGCAGTTTAGGGGGGGATTACGAGCAGTACTTC.

V and J are TRBV4-2 and TRBJ2-7, with TRBD2 matching over 10 bases. The CDR3 spans 13 residues. V shed 1 base and J 6 bases; nucleotides not matched to a gene: 0. Germline CDR1 and CDR2: LGHNA and YNFKEQ. The CDR3 sequence: CASSQGLAGEQYF. CDR3 in DNA: TGTGCCAGCAGCCAAGGACTAGCGGGCGAGCAGTACTTC.

This chain connects TRBV9 to TRBJ2-1, with TRBD1 as a possible D gene (5 bases). V dropped 3 bases and J dropped 6 bases, with 16 bases sitting between them. Per the germline V gene, CDR1 is SGDLS and CDR2 is YYNGEE. CDR3 length: 15 residues. The CDR3 nucleotides are TGTGCCAGCAGCGCACTGAACATAGGGGCCAATGAGCAGTTCTTC. Translating gives CASSALNIGANEQFF.

This clone was seen just once. V is TRBV5-1 and J is TRBJ2-1; D might be TRBD2 (5 bases). Trimming left V 2 bases short and J 7 bases short, with 10 bases between. CDR1 SGHRS and CDR2 YFSETQ come from the germline V gene. The CDR3 extends over 13 amino acids. CDR3 DNA: TGCGCCAGCAGCTTATCACGAGGGAATGAGCAGTTCTTC. Protein sequence: CASSLSRGNEQFF.

J is TRBJ2-3 and V is TRBV6-1; a possible D gene is TRBD1 (5 bases). Germline CDR1 reads MNHNS; CDR2 reads SASEGT. CDR3 size: 14 residues. Trimming cost V 6 bases and J 3 bases, with 13 bases left between them. The CDR3 coding sequence is TGTGCCAGCAGCGCAGGGATCGGGACAGATACGCAGTATTTT. Its translation is CASSAGIGTDTQYF.

The gene calls are TRBV14 and TRBJ2-2; D not resolved. Trimming pared 0 bases from V and 3 bases from J, leaving 5 bases between. Germline-derived CDR1 and CDR2 are SGHDN and FVKESK. The CDR3 length is 14 residues. This CDR3 is CASSQDIYTGELFF. The CDR3 DNA is TGTGCCAGCAGCCAAGATATTTACACCGGGGAGCTGTTTTTT.